This T cell receptor beta chain is drawn from a study of shared clonotypes between healthy human individuals. Looked up from germline, CDR1 is SGDLS and CDR2 is YYNGEE. This CDR3 contains 15 residues. V lost 3 bases, J lost 6 bases, and 16 bases lay in between. The data were produced by immunoSEQ multiplex PCR, yet TCRdb's version contains in-frame clones alone and is incomplete. The sample includes some 2,400,000 clones, around 95% of them seen just once. To note about this clone: Its antigen is not identified.

Study-wide results and caveats: Rarefaction curves obtained for sorted subsets showed sequencing incomplete despite large depth.

Free of recent acute infections or vaccinations, the donors were healthy HIV-negative adults. The CD4+ fraction was divided into a CD45RA+ naive subset and a CD45RA-negative memory subset. The source of this sequence is a man between 18 and 35 years old in good health. The sequenced sample consisted of naive CD4+ T cells sorted from blood. As for subset: CD45RA+ positively selected. The J gene is TRBJ2-1, the V gene TRBV9; D possibly matches TRBD1 or TRBD2 (5 bases each). This CDR3 reads CASSEGMGVFNEQFF. The CDR3 DNA follows: TGTGCCAGCAGCGAGGGCATGGGGGTTTTCAATGAGCAGTTCTTC. Drawing the rest from reference TRBV9 and TRBJ2-1, the complete variable domain is DSGVTQTPKHLITATGQRVTLRCSPRSGDLSVYWYQQSLDQGLQFLIQYYNGEERAKGNILERFSAQQFPDLHSELNLSSLELGDSALYFCASSEGMGVFNEQFFGPGTRLTVL.